A selection of T cell receptor beta chains follows, all from one sample in a study of blood T cell repertoires in COVID-19. Sequencing was performed with immunoSEQ multiplex PCR; in TCRdb, only in-frame clones are kept and a portion is missing. This sample has 200,000 to 250,000 clones; about 80% occur once, and the top ten carry about 7.4%. The sample taken for sequencing was peripheral blood. The origin of the receptors is a woman aged 45-60 years with acute or convalescent COVID-19. CDR3s include the opening cysteine and the closing phenylalanine or tryptophan. The D gene is left open where the match is weak. Rows may omit the clone size; those that give it use once, few, many or a size class.

V,size,D,J,CDR3,DNA
TRBV5-1,.,.,TRBJ1-1,CASSLEEAGNTEAFF,TGCGCCAGCAGCTTGGAGGAGGCGGGGAACACTGAAGCTTTCTTT
TRBV4-1,.,TRBD1,TRBJ2-7,CASSQGQGRWEQYF,TGCGCCAGCAGCCAGGGACAGGGGAGGTGGGAGCAGTACTTC
TRBV28,.,.,TRBJ1-1,CASLNRENTEAFF,TGTGCCAGCTTAAACAGGGAGAACACTGAAGCTTTCTTT
TRBV7-9,.,TRBD2,TRBJ2-3,CASRPTGTSGGLSTDTQYF,TGTGCCAGCAGGCCCACCGGGACTAGCGGGGGCCTAAGCACAGATACGCAGTATTTT
TRBV18,.,.,TRBJ1-1,CASSPSQGRANTEAFF,TGTGCCAGCTCACCAAGTCAAGGCAGGGCCAACACTGAAGCTTTCTTT
TRBV28,.,TRBD2,TRBJ2-1,CASTLAGGPNEQFF,TGTGCCAGCACTTTAGCGGGGGGGCCGAATGAGCAGTTCTTC
TRBV7-8,.,.,TRBJ1-2,CASSLIFQGYGYTF,TGTGCCAGCAGCTTAATCTTCCAGGGTTATGGCTACACCTTC
TRBV5-1,.,.,TRBJ2-7,CASSLDRASYEQYF,TGCGCCAGCAGCTTGGACAGGGCCTCCTACGAGCAGTACTTC
TRBV28,.,.,TRBJ1-2,CASKPTQGLSGYTF,TGTGCCAGCAAACCCACTCAGGGGTTAAGTGGCTACACCTTC
TRBV7-9,.,TRBD2,TRBJ2-5,CASSFPATPGLAAWETQYF,TGTGCCAGCAGCTTTCCCGCGACTCCGGGACTAGCGGCCTGGGAGACCCAGTACTTC
TRBV3-1/TRBV3-2,.,.,TRBJ1-2,CASSQAAQGHYGYTF,TGTGCCAGCAGCCAAGCGGCCCAGGGCCACTATGGCTACACCTTC
TRBV28,once,.,TRBJ1-1,CASSLLSEAFF,TGTGCCAGCAGTTTACTTTCTGAAGCTTTCTTT
TRBV7-2,.,TRBD2,TRBJ2-7,CASSSSGSYEQYF,TGTGCCAGCAGCTCCAGCGGGAGCTACGAGCAGTACTTC
TRBV24-1,.,TRBD2,TRBJ2-7,CATSDRSGTRYEQYF,TGTGCCACCAGTGATCGAAGCGGGACTCGCTACGAGCAGTACTTC
TRBV28,.,.,TRBJ1-5,CASSLPRGRNQPQHF,TGTGCCAGCAGTCTACCCCGGGGGAGGAATCAGCCCCAGCATTTT
TRBV4-1,.,.,TRBJ2-7,CASSQTSNSLNYEQYF,TGCGCCAGCAGCCAGACCTCGAACAGTTTAAACTACGAGCAGTACTTC
TRBV6-5,.,.,TRBJ1-1,CASSQREFRTEAFF,TGTGCCAGCAGCCAAAGGGAGTTTCGCACTGAAGCTTTCTTT
TRBV5-4,.,TRBD1,TRBJ1-2,CASSRDRVAGYTF,TGTGCCAGCAGCCGGGACAGGGTAGCAGGCTACACCTTC
TRBV6-5,.,TRBD1,TRBJ2-1,CASSYYRDRGLGEQFF,TGTGCCAGCAGTTACTACCGGGACAGGGGGCTTGGTGAGCAGTTCTTC
TRBV25-1,once,TRBD2,TRBJ2-7,CASQTSGSVEQYF,TGTGCCAGCCAAACTAGCGGGAGTGTCGAGCAGTACTTC
TRBV5-1,few,TRBD1,TRBJ2-7,CASRDDHRGVYEQYF,TGCGCCAGCAGAGACGACCACAGGGGAGTGTACGAGCAGTACTTC
TRBV5-1,.,.,TRBJ2-7,CASSLARTYEQYF,TGCGCCAGCAGCTTGGCGCGGACCTACGAGCAGTACTTC
TRBV28,.,TRBD1,TRBJ2-6,CASKMTGTSGANVLTF,TGTGCCAGCAAAATGACAGGGACCTCTGGGGCCAACGTCCTGACTTTC
TRBV12-3/TRBV12-4,.,.,TRBJ2-7,CASSSAYEQYF,TGTGCCAGCAGTTCAGCCTACGAGCAGTACTTC
TRBV28,.,TRBD1,TRBJ1-4,CASSQQGFTNEKLFF,TGTGCCAGCAGTCAACAGGGGTTCACTAATGAAAAACTGTTTTTT
TRBV10-3,.,TRBD2,TRBJ2-3,CAIGTSGSTDTQYF,TGTGCCATCGGCACTAGCGGGAGCACAGATACGCAGTATTTT
TRBV19,.,TRBD2,TRBJ2-1,CASSIKRGGLNLRQFF,TGTGCCAGTAGTATAAAGCGGGGGGGCCTAAATCTTCGGCAGTTCTTC
TRBV19,.,.,TRBJ2-4,CASSITGENIQYF,TGTGCCAGTAGTATAACAGGAGAAAACATTCAGTACTTC
TRBV12-3/TRBV12-4,.,.,TRBJ1-5,CASSRGSQPQHF,TGTGCCAGCAGCAGGGGCAGCCAGCCCCAGCATTTT
TRBV28,.,TRBD2,TRBJ2-4,CASSFSLRGGGAKNIQYF,TGTGCCAGCAGTTTCTCCCTCCGTGGGGGGGGAGCCAAAAACATTCAGTACTTC
TRBV5-6,once,TRBD1,TRBJ1-6,CASSPDRVNSPLHF,TGTGCCAGCAGCCCGGACAGGGTCAATTCACCCCTCCACTTT
TRBV6-5,.,.,TRBJ1-2,CASSFGQNYGYTF,TGTGCCAGCAGTTTCGGACAGAACTATGGCTACACCTTC
TRBV7-2,once,TRBD2,TRBJ2-7,CASSLAIAGAGYEQYF,TGTGCCAGCAGCTTAGCGATAGCGGGAGCCGGATACGAGCAGTACTTC
TRBV5-1,.,.,TRBJ1-1,CASSLVEGSEAFF,TGCGCCAGCAGCTTGGTCGAGGGCTCTGAAGCTTTCTTT
TRBV6-5,.,TRBD1,TRBJ2-1,CASSYGQGAYNEQFF,TGTGCCAGCAGTTATGGGCAGGGGGCCTACAATGAGCAGTTCTTC
TRBV6-5,.,.,TRBJ2-2,CASTDVGRSTGELFF,TGTGCCAGCACAGATGTGGGGCGATCCACCGGGGAGCTGTTTTTT
TRBV5-6,.,.,TRBJ2-4,CASSFLAEGKNIQYF,TGTGCCAGCAGCTTCCTGGCGGAAGGCAAAAACATTCAGTACTTC
TRBV5-1,.,.,TRBJ1-3,CASRSGSGNTIYF,TGCGCCAGCAGGTCGGGGTCGGGAAACACCATATATTTT
TRBV4-1,.,TRBD1,TRBJ2-5,CASSQRGQGQETQYF,TGCGCCAGCAGCCAACGCGGACAGGGCCAAGAGACCCAGTACTTC
TRBV12-3/TRBV12-4,.,.,TRBJ2-1,CASSLGLRDGRFF,TGTGCCAGCAGTTTAGGGTTGAGGGATGGTCGGTTCTTC
TRBV12-3/TRBV12-4,.,.,TRBJ2-4,CASSSTGQPRVF,TGTGCCAGCAGTTCCACCGGACAGCCTCGGGTCTTC
TRBV30,.,.,TRBJ1-2,CAGRGGVGYGYTF,TGTGCCGGGCGGGGGGGGGTGGGCTATGGCTACACCTTC
TRBV4-2,.,TRBD1,TRBJ2-3,CASSQGQGETDTQYF,TGTGCCAGCAGCCAGGGACAGGGTGAAACAGATACGCAGTATTTT
TRBV7-9,once,.,TRBJ2-1,CASSLGDFYNEQFF,TGTGCCAGCAGCTTAGGCGACTTCTACAATGAGCAGTTCTTC
TRBV7-9,.,TRBD1,TRBJ2-7,CASSPGQGGEQYF,TGTGCCAGCAGCCCTGGACAGGGGGGCGAGCAGTACTTC
TRBV24-1,.,.,TRBJ1-1,CATSDLGRNTEAFF,TGTGCCACCAGTGATTTGGGCAGGAACACTGAAGCTTTCTTT
TRBV6-1,.,.,TRBJ1-4,CASSEGGATNEKLFF,TGTGCCAGCAGTGAAGGCGGGGCAACTAATGAAAAACTGTTTTTT
TRBV4-2,.,TRBD1,TRBJ1-4,CASSQDPTGGFEKLFF,TGTGCCAGCAGCCAAGATCCTACAGGGGGCTTTGAAAAACTGTTTTTT
TRBV18,.,.,TRBJ2-1,CASSPPGLGGNEQFF,TGTGCCAGCTCACCTCCGGGACTTGGGGGCAATGAGCAGTTCTTC
TRBV19,.,.,TRBJ2-2,CASSNSGELFF,TGTGCCAGTAGTAACAGCGGGGAGCTGTTTTTT
TRBV24-1,.,TRBD2,TRBJ2-1,CATSDSLGLAGGYNEQFF,TGTGCCACCAGTGATTCCCTCGGACTAGCGGGGGGTTACAATGAGCAGTTCTTC
TRBV12-3/TRBV12-4,.,.,TRBJ2-4,CASSFVRKNIQYF,TGTGCCAGCAGTTTTGTGAGGAAAAACATTCAGTACTTC
TRBV7-2,.,.,TRBJ2-7,CASSLVGAAAAYEQYF,TGTGCCAGCAGCTTAGTGGGGGCGGCAGCGGCCTACGAGCAGTACTTC
TRBV2,.,TRBD1,TRBJ1-3,CASKADRRRGNTIYF,TGTGCCAGCAAGGCGGACAGGCGTCGGGGAAACACCATATATTTT
TRBV28,.,TRBD1,TRBJ1-5,CASSPGTVLGIGVSQPQHF,TGTGCCAGCAGTCCCGGGACAGTTTTGGGTATTGGGGTTAGTCAGCCCCAGCATTTT
TRBV18,.,.,TRBJ1-5,CASSTSHRDGQPQHF,TGTGCCAGCTCAACGAGTCACAGGGATGGGCAGCCCCAGCATTTT
TRBV5-1,.,.,TRBJ2-7,CASSLIPSLDISYEQYF,TGCGCCAGCAGCTTGATCCCCTCCTTGGACATCTCCTACGAGCAGTACTTC